The present entry profiles one T cell receptor (beta chain) with its context. Its binding antigen is unknown. No clone much larger than this one lies a single base away; base qualities are absent. Graves' hyperthyroidism was defined as stable when no progression to ophthalmopathy occurred over 18 months of follow-up. Hyperthyroidism patients were newly diagnosed, with disease duration under 2 months, and aged 18 to 65 years. Exclusion was applied to patients with uncontrolled infections, other autoimmune diseases, pregnancy or lactation. Diagnoses were based on clinical symptoms, serum thyroxine and TRAb, thyroid ultrasound and orbital computed tomography. Ficoll-Paque density gradient centrifugation was used to isolate PBMCs from about 10 ml of fresh peripheral blood. Total RNA was extracted using Trizol reagent, and RNA quality was assessed on an Agilent 2100 Bioanalyzer. This specimen belongs to a study of T cells in Graves' hyperthyroidism and ophthalmopathy (dated by TCRdb to between 2017 and 2020). Looking at the study overall: Peripheral blood was collected at initial diagnosis, before any treatment. An independent validation cohort of 18 to 20 hyperthyroidism patients and approximately 15 patients who later progressed to ophthalmopathy tested prospective prediction of ophthalmopathy. The roughly 91 discovery patients were randomly split 7:3 into training and test sets. The study also compared thyroid tissue and blood T-cell repertoires from about 6 Graves' hyperthyroidism patients. TCR V-J signatures able to tell the groups apart were searched for in a discovery cohort of 95 or so patients, of whom 43 had Graves' ophthalmopathy and some 60 had stable Graves' hyperthyroidism. After blood sampling, hyperthyroidism patients were treated with methimazole at a starting dose of 30 mg daily, and ophthalmopathy patients were treated with high-dose intravenous methylprednisolone. The paper reports TCR Vbeta CDR3 sequencing of 130 to 150 peripheral blood samples: some 41 ophthalmopathy, about 75 hyperthyroidism and 17 progressor patients. The study at large found these results: A 13 V-J signature model separated ophthalmopathy from stable hyperthyroidism, with about 88% sensitivity and about 81% specificity in cross-validation and 80%/75% in testing. In validation, the model predicted progression to ophthalmopathy with about 71% sensitivity and approximately 72% specificity, a median of about 6 months before onset. No statistical method was used to set the sample size in advance, and investigators knew the group allocation. Most expanded thyroid clonotypes (frequency above 0.001) were also found in blood, which suggests that blood repertoires may mirror thyroid immune responses.

Inclusive of the bounding cysteine and phenylalanine, the CDR3 is 13 residues long. Only CDR3 DNA is held: 39 bases, read in frame from base 1. The germline V gene supplies CDR1 SGHAT and CDR2 FQNNGV. V trim: 6 bases; J trim: 3 bases; unmatched bases: 4. TCR beta CDR3 regions were amplified from RNA transcripts. A first-round RT-PCR of the TCR CDR3 used the HTBI primer set with the Qiagen OneStep RT-PCR kit. The libraries were constructed in a second round of multiplex PCR and then size-selected and purified. Libraries were sequenced paired-end with 100 bp reads on an Illumina HiSeq2000. The study's processing was this. Raw data were processed with SOAPnuke, discarding reads with adapters, uncalled bases, mean Phred below 15, or no exact constant-primer or identifier match. COPE v1.2.5 was used to merge the high-quality paired reads, and each unique nucleotide sequence was defined as a clonotype. MiTCR v1.1 was used to align clonotypes to the IMGT TRBV, TRBD and TRBJ reference segments. The analysis was restricted to V-J combinations with a frequency above 0.0001, which together covered 99% to 99.2% of the repertoires. The TCS score was defined as the ratio of F50 (clonal expansion) to E x V (chaos), calculated using BLOSUM62-based TCRdist between CDR3 peptides within each V-J. Welch's t-statistics and random forest reduced roughly 500 V-J features to 13, which were used in a naive Bayes classifier (R e1071). TCRdb reran the public reads through fastp at Q25 and MiXCR, keeping productive beta chains. CDR3 protein sequences are deduplicated, and each keeps its most common genes and DNA. These V and J calls originate from TCRdb's pipeline instead of the authors' own analysis. This sample lists 550,000 to 600,000 distinct CDR3 sequences; over 15% were detected once. The ten largest clones capture 15% to 20% of the sample.

The rearrangement joined TRBV11-2 to TRBJ2-7, and 8 bases in between align with TRBD1. Input material: blood. The clonotype originates from a woman aged 18-29 years with Graves' hyperthyroidism. The CDR3 region has the sequence CASRPQGGYEQYF. The nucleotide sequence reads as follows: TGTGCCAGCAGGCCACAGGGGGGCTACGAGCAGTACTTC.